These T cell receptor beta chains were read from a single sample in a study of shared clonotypes between healthy human individuals. The table came from immunoSEQ multiplex PCR; TCRdb's copy has only in-frame clones and leaves some out. The sample includes over a million clones, 95% to 97% of them seen just once. Sequencing was performed on naive CD4+ T cells sorted from blood. Receptors were obtained from a man aged 30 to 39 in good health. The CDR3 runs from the conserved cysteine through the conserved F or W. A D gene is named only where the DNA matches it firmly. Clone size appears in some rows only: once, few, many, or a class for an expanded clone.

clone_size: -
d_call: TRBD2
j_call: TRBJ2-2
v_call: TRBV7-7
cdr3_aa: CASSLGGGPNTGELFF
cdr3_nt: TGTGCCAGCAGCTTAGGCGGGGGGCCGAACACCGGGGAGCTGTTTTTT

clone_size: -
d_call: -
j_call: TRBJ2-6
v_call: TRBV10-3
cdr3_aa: CAIQGHSGANVLTF
cdr3_nt: TGTGCCATCCAGGGCCACTCTGGGGCCAACGTCCTGACTTTC

clone_size: -
d_call: TRBD1
j_call: TRBJ2-4
v_call: TRBV5-1
cdr3_aa: CASSPSGQPPNIQYF
cdr3_nt: TGCGCCAGCAGCCCGTCGGGACAGCCTCCAAACATTCAGTACTTC

clone_size: -
d_call: -
j_call: TRBJ2-5
v_call: TRBV27
cdr3_aa: CASSLRGQSRSQETQYF
cdr3_nt: TGTGCCAGCAGTTTAAGAGGGCAGTCCAGATCCCAAGAGACCCAGTACTTC

clone_size: -
d_call: -
j_call: TRBJ1-1
v_call: TRBV5-1
cdr3_aa: CASSRGTANTEAFF
cdr3_nt: TGCGCCAGCAGCCGCGGAACAGCGAACACTGAAGCTTTCTTT

clone_size: -
d_call: -
j_call: TRBJ1-5
v_call: TRBV2
cdr3_aa: CASSEGGRRVNQPQHF
cdr3_nt: TGTGCCAGCAGTGAGGGCGGCAGAAGAGTAAATCAGCCCCAGCATTTT

clone_size: -
d_call: TRBD2
j_call: TRBJ2-7
v_call: TRBV6-5
cdr3_aa: CASSPSAGVEQYF
cdr3_nt: TGTGCCAGCAGCCCCTCAGCGGGAGTTGAGCAGTACTTC

clone_size: -
d_call: -
j_call: TRBJ1-5
v_call: TRBV27
cdr3_aa: CASSLVGRPRNQPQHF
cdr3_nt: TGTGCCAGCAGTTTAGTGGGCAGGCCAAGGAATCAGCCCCAGCATTTT

clone_size: -
d_call: -
j_call: TRBJ1-5
v_call: TRBV12-2
cdr3_aa: CASRLASGQEHNQPQHF
cdr3_nt: TGTGCAAGTCGCTTAGCCTCTGGACAGGAACATAATCAGCCCCAGCATTTT

clone_size: -
d_call: TRBD2
j_call: TRBJ2-1
v_call: TRBV2
cdr3_aa: CASSELAGGPYNEQFF
cdr3_nt: TGTGCCAGCAGTGAATTGGCGGGAGGGCCCTACAATGAGCAGTTCTTC

clone_size: -
d_call: -
j_call: TRBJ1-4
v_call: TRBV25-1
cdr3_aa: CASRGQQVNEKLFF
cdr3_nt: TGTGCCAGCAGAGGACAGCAAGTTAATGAAAAACTGTTTTTT

clone_size: -
d_call: TRBD1
j_call: TRBJ1-5
v_call: TRBV28
cdr3_aa: CASSSRQGTQPQHF
cdr3_nt: TGTGCCAGCAGTTCAAGACAGGGGACTCAGCCCCAGCATTTT

clone_size: once
d_call: TRBD1
j_call: TRBJ2-5
v_call: TRBV5-1
cdr3_aa: CASSHRGRETQYF
cdr3_nt: TGCGCCAGCAGCCACAGGGGGCGGGAGACCCAGTACTTC

clone_size: -
d_call: TRBD2
j_call: TRBJ2-3
v_call: TRBV11-3
cdr3_aa: CASSLLKGLAGGTIDTQYF
cdr3_nt: TGTGCCAGCAGCTTGCTAAAAGGACTAGCGGGAGGGACGATAGATACGCAGTATTTT

clone_size: -
d_call: -
j_call: TRBJ2-1
v_call: TRBV2
cdr3_aa: CASSGGTYNEQFF
cdr3_nt: TGTGCCAGCAGTGGGGGAACCTACAATGAGCAGTTCTTC

clone_size: once
d_call: TRBD1
j_call: TRBJ1-5
v_call: TRBV18
cdr3_aa: CASSPRGGQPQHF
cdr3_nt: TGTGCCAGCTCACCCAGGGGGGGTCAGCCCCAGCATTTT

clone_size: -
d_call: TRBD1
j_call: TRBJ1-1
v_call: TRBV28
cdr3_aa: CASIQGAVNTEAFF
cdr3_nt: TGTGCCAGCATCCAGGGGGCCGTGAACACTGAAGCTTTCTTT

clone_size: -
d_call: -
j_call: TRBJ2-5
v_call: TRBV15
cdr3_aa: CATSRPFGETQYF
cdr3_nt: TGTGCCACCAGCAGGCCCTTCGGAGAGACCCAGTACTTC

clone_size: -
d_call: -
j_call: TRBJ2-2
v_call: TRBV27
cdr3_aa: CASSPNRGNTGELFF
cdr3_nt: TGTGCCAGCAGCCCTAATCGGGGGAACACCGGGGAGCTGTTTTTT

clone_size: -
d_call: TRBD2
j_call: TRBJ2-7
v_call: TRBV28
cdr3_aa: CASRKGLAGGYEQYF
cdr3_nt: TGTGCCAGCAGAAAGGGACTAGCGGGAGGCTACGAGCAGTACTTC

clone_size: -
d_call: -
j_call: TRBJ2-2
v_call: TRBV7-9
cdr3_aa: CASSLEGRFGTANTGELFF
cdr3_nt: TGTGCCAGCAGCTTAGAGGGCAGATTCGGTACCGCGAACACCGGGGAGCTGTTTTTT

clone_size: -
d_call: -
j_call: TRBJ2-6
v_call: TRBV28
cdr3_aa: CASRFSGANVLTF
cdr3_nt: TGTGCCAGCAGGTTCTCTGGGGCCAACGTCCTGACTTTC

clone_size: -
d_call: TRBD1
j_call: TRBJ2-3
v_call: TRBV30
cdr3_aa: CAWSVSGGSTDTQYF
cdr3_nt: TGTGCCTGGAGTGTTTCAGGGGGTAGCACAGATACGCAGTATTTT

clone_size: -
d_call: TRBD1
j_call: TRBJ1-5
v_call: TRBV6-1
cdr3_aa: CASRGTGNQPQHF
cdr3_nt: TGTGCCAGCAGAGGGACAGGCAATCAGCCCCAGCATTTT

clone_size: -
d_call: TRBD2
j_call: TRBJ2-7
v_call: TRBV29-1
cdr3_aa: CSADKLAGGDTFNYEQYF
cdr3_nt: TGCAGCGCAGACAAGCTAGCGGGAGGGGATACCTTTAACTACGAGCAGTACTTC

clone_size: once
d_call: -
j_call: TRBJ2-3
v_call: TRBV29-1
cdr3_aa: CSVESAGLGDTQYF
cdr3_nt: TGCAGCGTTGAATCGGCGGGACTGGGTGATACGCAGTATTTT

clone_size: -
d_call: -
j_call: TRBJ2-5
v_call: TRBV5-1
cdr3_aa: CASSLAGLAQETQYF
cdr3_nt: TGCGCCAGCAGCTTGGCGGGGCTAGCCCAAGAGACCCAGTACTTC

clone_size: -
d_call: -
j_call: TRBJ2-2
v_call: TRBV5-1
cdr3_aa: CASSLGQNTGELFF
cdr3_nt: TGCGCCAGCAGCCTGGGGCAGAACACCGGGGAGCTGTTTTTT